The entry below gives a single T cell receptor beta chain sequence along with its context. Using immunoSEQ multiplex PCR, the repertoire was profiled, and TCRdb retains in-frame clones only, with some absent. Of 55,000 to 75,000 clones in the sample, 65% to 85% were seen once. The data stem from a study of OX40 agonist ivuxolimab in advanced cancers. Germline CDR1 and CDR2: SGHRS and YFSETQ. CDR3 length: 15 residues. Trimming cost V 0 bases and J 7 bases, with 14 bases left between them. The starting material was CD4+ or CD8+ T cells sorted from blood, obtained in a trial of the OX40 agonist ivuxolimab. The receptor was isolated from an adult with an advanced solid tumor such as melanoma, head and neck, liver or kidney cancer. This chain uses TRBV5-1 with TRBJ2-1, with TRBD1 as a possible D gene (6 bases). The CDR3 reads CASSLGLDRGNEQFF. The CDR3, as DNA: TGCGCCAGCAGCTTGGGTCTGGACAGAGGGAATGAGCAGTTCTTC.